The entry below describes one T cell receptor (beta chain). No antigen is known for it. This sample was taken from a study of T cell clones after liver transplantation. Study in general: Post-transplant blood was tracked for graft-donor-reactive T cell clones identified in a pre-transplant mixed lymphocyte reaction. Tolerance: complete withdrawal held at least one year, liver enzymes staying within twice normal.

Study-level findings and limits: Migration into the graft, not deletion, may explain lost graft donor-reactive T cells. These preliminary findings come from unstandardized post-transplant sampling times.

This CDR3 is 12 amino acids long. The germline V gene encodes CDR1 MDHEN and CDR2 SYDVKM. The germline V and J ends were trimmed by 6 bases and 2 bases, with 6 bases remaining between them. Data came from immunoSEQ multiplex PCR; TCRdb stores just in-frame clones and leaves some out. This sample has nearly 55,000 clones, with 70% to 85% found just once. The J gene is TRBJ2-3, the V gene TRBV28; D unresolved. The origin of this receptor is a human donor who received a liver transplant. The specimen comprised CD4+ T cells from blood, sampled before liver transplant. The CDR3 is CASRKLTDTQYF. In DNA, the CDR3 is TGTGCCAGCAGGAAACTCACAGATACGCAGTATTTT.